This TCR beta chain originates from a study of T cell repertoires in cytomegalovirus infection (dated by TCRdb to 2018 to 2020). Some background on the complete study: Because public TCR beta signatures pointed to carriage of CMV infection together with the matching HLA type, the HLA type of each donor mattered for the analysis. The study at large found these results: In both this cohort and an independent cohort of some 350 donors, the cumulative frequency of public TCR beta family members distinguished carriers of CMV infection plus the relevant HLA type. The ex vivo response was dominated by HLA-C-restricted CMV-specific TCR beta clonotypes, which also provided the single most frequent clonotype in two of eight donors.

The CDR3, from cysteine to phenylalanine, totals 15 residues. Only the CDR3 DNA is retained, 45 bases long and in frame from the first base. Sequences SGHTA (CDR1) and FQGNSA (CDR2) are obtained from the germline V gene. The V end gives up 1 base and the J end 3 bases, leaving 4 bases in the junction not matched to a gene. This clonotype was counted many times. Its cognate antigen has yet to be identified. One base away there is no much larger clone; base qualities are not given. The data were produced on an Illumina HiSeq 1500. The public sequencing data were trimmed at Q25 with fastp and processed into clonotypes with MiXCR by TCRdb, which kept only in-frame beta chains. CDR3 protein duplicates are merged, each entry listing the most common genes and DNA. The sample table shows roughly 640,000 distinct CDR3 sequences, and 24% are seen once. The ten largest account for under 8.5% of the sample.

The chain joins TRBV7-2 to TRBJ2-3; 7 bases in between match TRBD1. The source of this sequence is a human donor in good health (CMV status not recorded). Some clones in this sample may be carry-over from other donors' samples. The sequenced sample consisted of CD8+ T cells from PBMCs. The CDR3 protein is CASSLEQGKTDTQYF. The sequenced DNA is TGTGCCAGCAGCTTAGAACAGGGGAAAACAGATACGCAGTATTTT.